This is a list of T cell receptor beta chains from one sample in a study of T cell responses to AZD1222 COVID-19 vaccine. Method: immunoSEQ multiplex PCR; TCRdb's copy keeps in-frame clones and lacks some. The sample lists about 150,000 clones, around 93% occurring once. Material: peripheral blood, obtained 28 days after the second AZD1222 dose. The receptors stem from an adult who received the AZD1222 COVID-19 vaccine. The CDR3 runs from the conserved cysteine through the conserved F or W. The order of the fields is V gene, clone size, D gene, J gene, CDR3 DNA, CDR3 protein. D genes are given only for firm matches. Size is omitted from some rows. Given values are once, few, many or a class for expanded clones.

V gene: TRBV20-1
clone size: .
D gene: .
J gene: TRBJ2-7
CDR3 DNA: TGCAGTGCTCCTCGGACCTACGAGCAGTACTTC
CDR3 protein: CSAPRTYEQYF

V gene: TRBV7-2
clone size: .
D gene: TRBD2
J gene: TRBJ2-1
CDR3 DNA: TGTGCCAGCAGCCCTACGCTAGCGGGATTGGGAAATGAGCAGTTCTTC
CDR3 protein: CASSPTLAGLGNEQFF

V gene: TRBV28
clone size: once
D gene: .
J gene: TRBJ1-6
CDR3 DNA: TGTGCCAGCAGTTCCTCTGGGACTGGGAATTCACCCCTCCACTTT
CDR3 protein: CASSSSGTGNSPLHF

V gene: TRBV5-5
clone size: .
D gene: TRBD1
J gene: TRBJ2-7
CDR3 DNA: TGTGCCAGCAGTCCCGGACAGGGAGCCTACGAGCAGTACTTC
CDR3 protein: CASSPGQGAYEQYF

V gene: TRBV5-1
clone size: .
D gene: TRBD2
J gene: TRBJ2-1
CDR3 DNA: TGCGCCAGCAGCTTGGGTGGCCATATTAGCGGGAGGGCTTACAATGAGCAGTTCTTC
CDR3 protein: CASSLGGHISGRAYNEQFF

V gene: TRBV15
clone size: .
D gene: .
J gene: TRBJ1-6
CDR3 DNA: TGTGCCACCAGCAGAGAGCGGGGGGATTCACCCCTCCACTTT
CDR3 protein: CATSRERGDSPLHF

V gene: TRBV3-1/TRBV3-2
clone size: .
D gene: TRBD1
J gene: TRBJ1-1
CDR3 DNA: TGTGCCAGCAGACAGGGGGCGCGAACTGAAGCTTTCTTT
CDR3 protein: CASRQGARTEAFF

V gene: TRBV7-2
clone size: once
D gene: TRBD2
J gene: TRBJ2-7
CDR3 DNA: TGTGCCAGCAGTCTTAGACTAGCGGTCTCCTACGAGCAGTACTTC
CDR3 protein: CASSLRLAVSYEQYF

V gene: TRBV27
clone size: .
D gene: .
J gene: TRBJ2-2
CDR3 DNA: TGTGCCAGCGGGGGGTCACAGCTCACCGGGGAGCTGTTTTTT
CDR3 protein: CASGGSQLTGELFF

V gene: TRBV11-2
clone size: .
D gene: .
J gene: TRBJ2-1
CDR3 DNA: TGTGCCAGCAGCTTAGGACTATACAATGAGCAGTTCTTC
CDR3 protein: CASSLGLYNEQFF

V gene: TRBV10-3
clone size: .
D gene: TRBD1
J gene: TRBJ1-1
CDR3 DNA: TGTGCCATCAGTGGGGGGGACAGGGGGCTTCTTGAAGCTTTCTTT
CDR3 protein: CAISGGDRGLLEAFF

V gene: TRBV7-9
clone size: .
D gene: .
J gene: TRBJ1-5
CDR3 DNA: TGTGCCAGCAGCTTGCAAGGGGCCCTTAATCAGCCCCAGCATTTT
CDR3 protein: CASSLQGALNQPQHF

V gene: TRBV19
clone size: once
D gene: .
J gene: TRBJ2-2
CDR3 DNA: TGTGCCAGTAGTATAGTGTGGGGGGAGCTGTTTTTT
CDR3 protein: CASSIVWGELFF

V gene: TRBV7-3
clone size: .
D gene: TRBD2
J gene: TRBJ2-1
CDR3 DNA: TGTGCCAGCAGCTTAGACGGGAGGGGTTACAATGAGCAGTTCTTC
CDR3 protein: CASSLDGRGYNEQFF

V gene: TRBV4-2
clone size: .
D gene: TRBD2
J gene: TRBJ2-3
CDR3 DNA: TGTGCCAGCAGCCAAGCGCTAGCGGGAGGGCGGGATACGCAGTATTTT
CDR3 protein: CASSQALAGGRDTQYF

V gene: TRBV6-5
clone size: .
D gene: TRBD1
J gene: TRBJ1-1
CDR3 DNA: TGTGCCAGCAGCCAGGGGGCTAGGGCTTACGCTTTCTTT
CDR3 protein: CASSQGARAYAFF

V gene: TRBV3-1/TRBV3-2
clone size: .
D gene: .
J gene: TRBJ2-7
CDR3 DNA: TGTGCCAGCAGCCAAGCCGTGGTCAGGCCTTACGAGCAGTACTTC
CDR3 protein: CASSQAVVRPYEQYF

V gene: TRBV18
clone size: .
D gene: .
J gene: TRBJ2-2
CDR3 DNA: TGTGCCAGCTCACCAGTCACCGGGGAGCTGTTTTTT
CDR3 protein: CASSPVTGELFF

V gene: TRBV6-1
clone size: .
D gene: .
J gene: TRBJ1-3
CDR3 DNA: TGTGCCAGCAGTGAATTGGGAGTTGCGGGAAACACCATATATTTT
CDR3 protein: CASSELGVAGNTIYF

V gene: TRBV5-4
clone size: .
D gene: .
J gene: TRBJ1-4
CDR3 DNA: TGTGCCAGCAGCTTAAACAATGAAAAACTGTTTTTT
CDR3 protein: CASSLNNEKLFF

V gene: TRBV5-1
clone size: .
D gene: TRBD2
J gene: TRBJ2-1
CDR3 DNA: TGCGCCAGCAGCCGGACGGGACTAGCCAATGAGCAGTTCTTC
CDR3 protein: CASSRTGLANEQFF

V gene: TRBV5-8
clone size: .
D gene: .
J gene: TRBJ2-1
CDR3 DNA: TGTGCCAGCAGCTTTCGAGGGTACAATGAGCAGTTCTTC
CDR3 protein: CASSFRGYNEQFF

V gene: TRBV5-1
clone size: .
D gene: .
J gene: TRBJ1-1
CDR3 DNA: TGCGCCAGCAGCTTGGCCGAAGGGGTTAACACTGAAGCTTTCTTT
CDR3 protein: CASSLAEGVNTEAFF

V gene: TRBV10-3
clone size: .
D gene: .
J gene: TRBJ1-5
CDR3 DNA: TGTGCCATCAGTGATTCTATAGGTTTGGAGCAGCCCCAGCATTTT
CDR3 protein: CAISDSIGLEQPQHF

V gene: TRBV24-1
clone size: .
D gene: .
J gene: TRBJ2-5
CDR3 DNA: TGTGCCACCAGCGGGGTGGGAGAGACCCAGTACTTC
CDR3 protein: CATSGVGETQYF

V gene: TRBV27
clone size: .
D gene: TRBD1
J gene: TRBJ1-5
CDR3 DNA: TGTGCCAGCAGTTTCACAGGGGGCAATCAGCCCCAGCATTTT
CDR3 protein: CASSFTGGNQPQHF

V gene: TRBV11-2
clone size: .
D gene: .
J gene: TRBJ1-1
CDR3 DNA: TGTGCCAGCAGCTTAGGGCAGGGTATCATTGAAGCTTTCTTT
CDR3 protein: CASSLGQGIIEAFF

V gene: TRBV20-1
clone size: .
D gene: .
J gene: TRBJ1-3
CDR3 DNA: TGCAGTGCTAGTAGGTACTCTGGAAACACCATATATTTT
CDR3 protein: CSASRYSGNTIYF

V gene: TRBV12-3/TRBV12-4
clone size: once
D gene: .
J gene: TRBJ1-2
CDR3 DNA: TGTGCCAGCAAGCAGGGAGCTAACTATGGCTACACCTTC
CDR3 protein: CASKQGANYGYTF

V gene: TRBV5-4
clone size: once
D gene: .
J gene: TRBJ2-2
CDR3 DNA: TGTGCCAGCAGCTACGGGCTGAACACCGGGGAGCTGTTTTTT
CDR3 protein: CASSYGLNTGELFF

V gene: TRBV28
clone size: .
D gene: .
J gene: TRBJ1-6
CDR3 DNA: TGTGCCAGCAGGTCAGCTAATTCACCCCTCCACTTT
CDR3 protein: CASRSANSPLHF

V gene: TRBV18
clone size: .
D gene: .
J gene: TRBJ2-2
CDR3 DNA: TGTGCCAGCTTGCGGGACTTAAACACCGGGGAGCTGTTTTTT
CDR3 protein: CASLRDLNTGELFF

V gene: TRBV27
clone size: .
D gene: .
J gene: TRBJ2-6
CDR3 DNA: TGTGCCAGCAGTTTATTCGCCGGGGCCAACGTCCTGACTTTC
CDR3 protein: CASSLFAGANVLTF

V gene: TRBV6-2/TRBV6-3
clone size: .
D gene: TRBD1
J gene: TRBJ2-7
CDR3 DNA: TGTGCCAGCAGTTGGCGCTCGACAGGGTCCGGCGAGCAGTACTTC
CDR3 protein: CASSWRSTGSGEQYF

V gene: TRBV19
clone size: .
D gene: .
J gene: TRBJ2-7
CDR3 DNA: TGTGCCAGTAGTATGCCGGGGACCTCCTACGAGCAGTACTTC
CDR3 protein: CASSMPGTSYEQYF

V gene: TRBV6-5
clone size: .
D gene: TRBD1
J gene: TRBJ2-7
CDR3 DNA: TGTGCCAGCAGGCTCCGGGACAGGGGGTACGAGCAGTACTTC
CDR3 protein: CASRLRDRGYEQYF

V gene: TRBV6-5
clone size: .
D gene: .
J gene: TRBJ1-5
CDR3 DNA: TGTGCCAGCAGTTACTCGACAGGCGTCAATCAGCCCCAGCATTTT
CDR3 protein: CASSYSTGVNQPQHF

V gene: TRBV6-5
clone size: .
D gene: .
J gene: TRBJ2-7
CDR3 DNA: TGTGCCAGCAGTTACTCGATGGGCTACGAGCAGTACTTC
CDR3 protein: CASSYSMGYEQYF

V gene: TRBV28
clone size: .
D gene: .
J gene: TRBJ1-1
CDR3 DNA: TGTGCCACACGGACGGGCGAAGGTGAAGCTTTCTTT
CDR3 protein: CATRTGEGEAFF

V gene: TRBV27
clone size: .
D gene: .
J gene: TRBJ2-7
CDR3 DNA: TGTGCCAGCAGTTTGAGGGGTGTCTACGAGCAGTACTTC
CDR3 protein: CASSLRGVYEQYF

V gene: TRBV11-2
clone size: once
D gene: TRBD2
J gene: TRBJ2-1
CDR3 DNA: TGTGCCAGCAGCTTAGAGAGCGGGAGGGTTTACAATGAGCAGTTCTTC
CDR3 protein: CASSLESGRVYNEQFF

V gene: TRBV4-3
clone size: .
D gene: .
J gene: TRBJ1-1
CDR3 DNA: TGCGCCAGCAGCCAAGATGCTGGGGGCGTATTAACTTTCTTT
CDR3 protein: CASSQDAGGVLTFF

V gene: TRBV4-3
clone size: .
D gene: TRBD1
J gene: TRBJ2-3
CDR3 DNA: TGCGCCAGCAGCCAAGGATCGACAGGGGGAACAGATACGCAGTATTTT
CDR3 protein: CASSQGSTGGTDTQYF

V gene: TRBV4-3
clone size: .
D gene: TRBD2
J gene: TRBJ2-1
CDR3 DNA: TGCGCCAGCAGCCAAGATTGGCTAGCGGGCCGAGCGGGGTGGGACAATGAGCAGTTCTTC
CDR3 protein: CASSQDWLAGRAGWDNEQFF

V gene: TRBV28
clone size: .
D gene: TRBD1
J gene: TRBJ1-5
CDR3 DNA: TGTGCCAGCGGACAGGGGGTAAGGAATCAGCCCCAGCATTTT
CDR3 protein: CASGQGVRNQPQHF

V gene: TRBV5-1
clone size: .
D gene: .
J gene: TRBJ2-2
CDR3 DNA: TGCGCCAGCAGCGCGGGACAGATAAACACCGGGGAGCTGTTTTTT
CDR3 protein: CASSAGQINTGELFF

V gene: TRBV6-1
clone size: .
D gene: .
J gene: TRBJ1-5
CDR3 DNA: TGTGCCAGCAGCATCCGGGTGGGCAATCAGCCCCAGCATTTT
CDR3 protein: CASSIRVGNQPQHF

V gene: TRBV25-1
clone size: .
D gene: TRBD2
J gene: TRBJ2-4
CDR3 DNA: TGTGCCAGCAGTGAAATCCGGGGGGTCAAAAACATTCAGTACTTC
CDR3 protein: CASSEIRGVKNIQYF

V gene: TRBV18
clone size: .
D gene: .
J gene: TRBJ1-3
CDR3 DNA: TGTGCCAGCTCACCACCGGGGGCGGGAAACACCATATATTTT
CDR3 protein: CASSPPGAGNTIYF

V gene: TRBV6-5
clone size: .
D gene: .
J gene: TRBJ2-7
CDR3 DNA: TGTGCCAGCCAGGCCCACTACGAGCAGTACTTC
CDR3 protein: CASQAHYEQYF

V gene: TRBV6-2/TRBV6-3
clone size: .
D gene: TRBD1
J gene: TRBJ1-2
CDR3 DNA: TGTGCCAGCAGTAGGGGACAGGGAACTAACTATGGCTACACCTTC
CDR3 protein: CASSRGQGTNYGYTF

V gene: TRBV28
clone size: .
D gene: TRBD1
J gene: TRBJ1-2
CDR3 DNA: TGTGCCAGCAGCCGAGTGACAGGGGTAGAATATGGCTACACCTTC
CDR3 protein: CASSRVTGVEYGYTF

V gene: TRBV7-2
clone size: .
D gene: .
J gene: TRBJ2-7
CDR3 DNA: TGTGCCAGCAGCCGGACGGGGGGCAGGAGCTACGAGCAGTACTTC
CDR3 protein: CASSRTGGRSYEQYF

V gene: TRBV5-1
clone size: .
D gene: .
J gene: TRBJ1-2
CDR3 DNA: TGCGCCAGCAGCTTGCAGCGTAGAGCTAACTATGGCTACACCTTC
CDR3 protein: CASSLQRRANYGYTF